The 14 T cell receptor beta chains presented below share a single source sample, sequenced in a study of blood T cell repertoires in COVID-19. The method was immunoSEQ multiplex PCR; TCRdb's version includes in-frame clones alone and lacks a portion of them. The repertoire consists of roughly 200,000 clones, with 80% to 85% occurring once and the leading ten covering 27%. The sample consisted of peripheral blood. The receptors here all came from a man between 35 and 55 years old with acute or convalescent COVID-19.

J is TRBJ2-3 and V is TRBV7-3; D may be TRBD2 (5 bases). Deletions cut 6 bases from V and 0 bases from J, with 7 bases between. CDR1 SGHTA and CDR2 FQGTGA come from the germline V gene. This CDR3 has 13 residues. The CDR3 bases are TGTGCCAGCAGTCGACTAAGCACAGATACGCAGTATTTT. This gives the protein CASSRLSTDTQYF.

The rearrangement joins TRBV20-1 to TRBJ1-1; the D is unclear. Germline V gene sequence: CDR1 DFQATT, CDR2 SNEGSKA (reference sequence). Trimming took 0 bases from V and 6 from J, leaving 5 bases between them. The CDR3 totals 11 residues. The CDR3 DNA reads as TGCAGTGCTAGAGATTCCGCTGAAGCTTTCTTT. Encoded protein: CSARDSAEAFF.

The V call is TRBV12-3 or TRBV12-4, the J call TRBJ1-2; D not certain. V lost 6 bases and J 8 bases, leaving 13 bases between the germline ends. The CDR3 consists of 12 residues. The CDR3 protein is CASRQTIEGYTF. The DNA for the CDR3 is TGTGCCAGCAGGCAAACTATCGAGGGCTACACCTTC.

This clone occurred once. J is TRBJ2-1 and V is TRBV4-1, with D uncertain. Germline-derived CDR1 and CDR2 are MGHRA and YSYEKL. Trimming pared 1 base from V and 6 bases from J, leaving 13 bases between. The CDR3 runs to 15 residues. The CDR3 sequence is CASSQASRGSNEQFF. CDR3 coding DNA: TGCGCCAGCAGCCAAGCGTCTCGCGGTTCCAATGAGCAGTTCTTC.

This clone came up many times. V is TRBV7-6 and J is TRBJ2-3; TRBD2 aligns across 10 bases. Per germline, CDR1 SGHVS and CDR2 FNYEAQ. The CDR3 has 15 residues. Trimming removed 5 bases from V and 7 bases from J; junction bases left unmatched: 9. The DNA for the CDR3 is TGTGCCAGCAGCCCTGGAGCGGGAGGGGGTAATACGCAGTATTTT. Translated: CASSPGAGGGNTQYF.

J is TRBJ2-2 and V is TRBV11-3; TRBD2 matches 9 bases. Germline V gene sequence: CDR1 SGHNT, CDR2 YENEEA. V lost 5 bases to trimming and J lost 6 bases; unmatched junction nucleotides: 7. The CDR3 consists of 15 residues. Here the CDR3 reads CASSIIAGVAGELFF. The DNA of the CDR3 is TGTGCCAGCAGCATAATAGCGGGAGTCGCCGGGGAGCTGTTTTTT.

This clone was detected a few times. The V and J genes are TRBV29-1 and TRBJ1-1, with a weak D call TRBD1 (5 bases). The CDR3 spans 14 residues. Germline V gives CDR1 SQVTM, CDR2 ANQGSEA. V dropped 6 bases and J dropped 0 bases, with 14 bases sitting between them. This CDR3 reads CSVHSTDMNTEAFF. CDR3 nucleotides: TGCAGCGTCCACTCGACAGACATGAACACTGAAGCTTTCTTT.

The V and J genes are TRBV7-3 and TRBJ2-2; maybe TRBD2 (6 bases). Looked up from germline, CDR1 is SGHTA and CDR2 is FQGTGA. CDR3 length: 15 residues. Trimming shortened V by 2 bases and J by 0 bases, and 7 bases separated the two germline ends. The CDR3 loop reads CASSLGGANTGELFF. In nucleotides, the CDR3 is TGTGCCAGCAGCTTAGGCGGGGCGAACACCGGGGAGCTGTTTTTT.

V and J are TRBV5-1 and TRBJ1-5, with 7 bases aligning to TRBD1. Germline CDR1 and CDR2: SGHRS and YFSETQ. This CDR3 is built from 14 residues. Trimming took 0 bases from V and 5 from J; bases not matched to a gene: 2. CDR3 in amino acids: CASSLAGTDQPQHF. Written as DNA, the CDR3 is TGCGCCAGCAGCTTGGCCGGGACAGATCAGCCCCAGCATTTT. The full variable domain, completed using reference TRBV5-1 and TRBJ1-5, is KAGVTQTPRYLIKTRGQQVTLSCSPISGHRSVSWYQQTPGQGLQFLFEYFSETQRNKGNFPGRFSGRQFSNSRSEMNVSTLELGDSALYLCASSLAGTDQPQHFGDGTRLSIL.

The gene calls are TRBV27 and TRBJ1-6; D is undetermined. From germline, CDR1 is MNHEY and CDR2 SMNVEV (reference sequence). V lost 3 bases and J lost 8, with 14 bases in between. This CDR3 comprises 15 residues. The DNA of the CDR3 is TGTGCCAGCAGTTTTACTACGCACTTGGATTCACCCCTCCACTTT. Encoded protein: CASSFTTHLDSPLHF.

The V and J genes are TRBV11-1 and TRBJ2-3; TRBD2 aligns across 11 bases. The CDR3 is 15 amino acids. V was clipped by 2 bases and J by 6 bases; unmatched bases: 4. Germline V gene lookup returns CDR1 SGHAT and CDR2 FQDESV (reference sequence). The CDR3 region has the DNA TGTGCCAGCAGCTTAATGCCTAGCGGGAGGGATACGCAGTATTTT. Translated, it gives CASSLMPSGRDTQYF. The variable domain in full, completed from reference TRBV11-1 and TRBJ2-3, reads EAEVAQSPRYKITEKSQAVAFWCDPISGHATLYWYRQILGQGPELLVQFQDESVVDDSQLPKDRFSAERLKGVDSTLKIQPAELGDSAMYLCASSLMPSGRDTQYFGPGTRLTVL.

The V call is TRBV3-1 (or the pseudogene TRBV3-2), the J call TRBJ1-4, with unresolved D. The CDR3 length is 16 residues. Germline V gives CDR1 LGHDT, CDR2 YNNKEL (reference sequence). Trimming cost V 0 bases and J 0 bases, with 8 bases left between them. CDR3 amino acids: CASSQDLFSTNEKLFF. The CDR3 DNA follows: TGTGCCAGCAGCCAAGACTTATTTTCAACTAATGAAAAACTGTTTTTT.

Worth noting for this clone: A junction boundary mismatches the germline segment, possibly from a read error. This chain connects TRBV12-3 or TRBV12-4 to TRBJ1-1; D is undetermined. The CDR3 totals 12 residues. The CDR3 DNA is TGTGCCAGCAGTTTTATGAACATTGAAGCTTTCTTT. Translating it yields CASSFMNIEAFF.

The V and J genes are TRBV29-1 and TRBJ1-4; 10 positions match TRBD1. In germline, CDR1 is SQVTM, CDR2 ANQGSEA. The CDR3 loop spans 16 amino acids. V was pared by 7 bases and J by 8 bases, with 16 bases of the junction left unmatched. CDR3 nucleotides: TGCAGCGCCCTGAGTAGGACAGGGGGTTCAGTAGAAAAACTGTTTTTT. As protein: CSALSRTGGSVEKLFF.